This T cell receptor beta chain was captured by sequencing in a study of T cell responses to AZD1222 COVID-19 vaccine. Study outcomes and limitations: Vaccination with two AZD1222 doses was followed by a rise in Spike-specific TCR breadth and depth.

This table comes from immunoSEQ multiplex PCR, and its TCRdb copy is limited to in-frame clones, with some not included. The data hold under 200,000 clones, with around nine tenths observed a single time. The CDR3 is 13 residues long. The V and J ends lost 5 bases and 5 bases respectively, with 12 bases between them. Germline assignment: CDR1 MDHEN and CDR2 SYDVKM. As for this clone: Its antigen is as yet unknown.

The specimen was peripheral blood, collected on day 0 of AZD1222 vaccination. This TCR was sampled from an adult in good health. The rearrangement joins TRBV28 to TRBJ1-1; D is uncertain. The CDR3 loop is CASSVPQRTEAFF. The CDR3 DNA reads as TGTGCCAGCAGTGTACCCCAGAGAACTGAAGCTTTCTTT.